These T cell receptor beta chains were read from a single sample in a study of cytomegalovirus exposure and HLA in healthy donors. Measured with immunoSEQ multiplex PCR; TCRdb has only the in-frame clones, and not every one. Of approximately 170,000 clones listed, more than 70% are singletons. Input material: PBMCs. The source of these receptors is a man in his thirties or forties in good health and CMV-seropositive. Each CDR3 is given with its conserved first and last residue. The D gene is left open where the match is weak. Size is omitted from some rows. Given values are once, few, many or a class for expanded clones.

cdr3_nt cdr3_aa clone_size j_call d_call v_call
TGTGCCAGCACCCTGTCGGGGGGCGCCGGGGCAGATACGCAGTATTTT CASTLSGGAGADTQYF once TRBJ2-3 - TRBV9
TGTGCCTGGACCGGGGACACAGCTAACTATGGCTACACCTTC CAWTGDTANYGYTF few TRBJ1-2 - TRBV30
TGTGCCAGCAGCTCTGGAGGGCGTAATGAGCAGTTCTTC CASSSGGRNEQFF once TRBJ2-1 - TRBV7-6
TGTGCCATCAGTGATGGGTTGGCGGGAGCCTACGAGCAGTACTTC CAISDGLAGAYEQYF few TRBJ2-7 TRBD2 TRBV10-3
TGTGCCAGCAGTGGACAGGGGAGCAATCAGCCCCAGCATTTT CASSGQGSNQPQHF few TRBJ1-5 TRBD1 TRBV25-1
TGTGCCAGCAGCTTGACGGACAGGGAGGATCTGTTTTTT CASSLTDREDLFF - TRBJ2-2 TRBD1 TRBV11-1
TGTGCCTGGAGCGAGGCTGGGTCCCAGTACTTC CAWSEAGSQYF - TRBJ2-5 - TRBV30
TGTGCCAGCAGTGACCCGGGAGGATTCTACAATGAGCAGTTCTTC CASSDPGGFYNEQFF - TRBJ2-1 TRBD2 TRBV2
TGTGCTAGTGGTCCGTCCTGGAGAAACTATGGCTACACCTTC CASGPSWRNYGYTF - TRBJ1-2 - TRBV12-5
TGTGCCAGCAGAAGACAGGGGACCGGGGAGCTGTTTTTT CASRRQGTGELFF - TRBJ2-2 TRBD1 TRBV6-6
TGTGCCAGCTCCATGGAGGGGGGGGGAGACGAGCAGTACTTC CASSMEGGGDEQYF - TRBJ2-7 - TRBV28
TGTGCAAGTCGCTTAGATCGGACTAGCGGGAGGTGCATAAAGACGGATACGCAGTATTTT CASRLDRTSGRCIKTDTQYF - TRBJ2-3 - TRBV12-2
TGCGCCAGCAGCCAACGTAACAGGGGGACCTACGAGCAGTACTTC CASSQRNRGTYEQYF - TRBJ2-7 TRBD1 TRBV4-3
TGTGCCAGCAGCCCCGGGACAGGACCCTACGAGCAGTACTTC CASSPGTGPYEQYF few TRBJ2-7 TRBD1 TRBV7-3
TGCGCCAGCAGCTTGGTCCCCCCTAGCGGGGGGAACAATGAGCAGTTCTTC CASSLVPPSGGNNEQFF - TRBJ2-1 TRBD2 TRBV5-1